Listed here are 26 T cell receptor beta chains from one sample, sequenced in a study of beta chain features in type 1 diabetes. Expressed TCRB transcripts got sequenced, as all isolated RNA was reverse transcribed. Generated by immunoSEQ multiplex PCR, the TCRdb table keeps only in-frame clones and is missing some. The sample lists around 300,000 clones; roughly 9.6% were seen once. Sequences were obtained from naive CD4+ T cells from blood. The receptors derive from a woman aged 25 to 39 in good health.

In this sample, this clone turned up a few times. V gene TRBV5-6 combines with J gene TRBJ1-2; 7 bases match TRBD1. The length of the CDR3 is 12 residues. V lost 7 bases and J lost 7; bases outside the gene matches: 7. CDR1 SGHDT and CDR2 YYEEEE come from the germline V gene. CDR3 DNA sequence: TGTGCCAGCGTAAGACAGGGTGGTGGCTACACCTTC. Amino acids: CASVRQGGGYTF.

This clone has only a few counts. V and J are TRBV11-3 and TRBJ2-1; no reliable D call. Trimming removed 1 base at V and 2 bases at J, with 3 bases between. The CDR3 extends over 13 amino acids. Germline V CDR1 and CDR2: SGHNT, YENEEA. The CDR3 sequence: CASSLVAYNEQFF. The CDR3 nucleotides read TGTGCCAGCAGCTTAGTAGCCTACAATGAGCAGTTCTTC. Complete variable domain (other parts from reference TRBV11-3 and TRBJ2-1): EAGVVQSPRYKIIEKKQPVAFWCNPISGHNTLYWYLQNLGQGPELLIRYENEEAVDDSQLPKDRFSAERLKGVDSTLKIQPAELGDSAVYLCASSLVAYNEQFFGPGTRLTVL.

This chain's CDR3 is CAIRGQTYEQYF. CDR3 nucleotides: TGTGCCATCAGGGGACAGACCTACGAGCAGTACTTC. The chain is built from TRBV10-3 and TRBJ2-7, with 7 bases lining up with TRBD1. CDR1 and CDR2 (germline): ENHRY, SYGVKD. The CDR3 totals 12 residues. Trimming at V came to 6 bases and at J to 2 bases, leaving 1 base not matched to a gene.

This clone was counted between two and nine times. The chain is built from TRBV30 and TRBJ1-1, with D uncertain. Between the trimmed V and J ends, which lost 0 bases and 1 base, there was a span of 6 bases. CDR1 GTSNPN and CDR2 SVGIG come from the germline V gene (reference sequence). CDR3 length: 13 residues. The CDR3 here is CAWSVSQNTEAFF. The DNA for the CDR3 is TGTGCCTGGAGTGTTTCCCAGAACACTGAAGCTTTCTTT.

A few counts support this clone. The chain carries TRBV7-3 and TRBJ2-6; D is uncertain. V shed 1 base and J shed 0 bases, with 7 bases lying between them. This CDR3 comprises 16 residues. Per germline, CDR1 SGHTA and CDR2 FQGTGA. CDR3 nucleotides: TGTGCCAGCAGCTTAAACCCAGGCTCTGGGGCCAACGTCCTGACTTTC. Amino acids: CASSLNPGSGANVLTF. Based on the CDR3 plus reference TRBV7-3 and TRBJ2-6, the full variable domain is GAGVSQTPSNKVTEKGKYVELRCDPISGHTALYWYRQSLGQGPEFLIYFQGTGAADDSGLPNDRFFAVRPEGSVSTLKIQRTERGDSAVYLCASSLNPGSGANVLTFGAGSRLTVL.

This clone has more than one count but fewer than ten. The chain employs TRBV4-3 and TRBJ2-7; 7 nucleotides align to TRBD2. Germline V gives CDR1 LGHNA, CDR2 YSLEER. This CDR3 is 15 amino acids long. V shed 6 bases, J shed 5 bases, and the junction held 13 bases outside the gene matches. The chain's CDR3 is CASSPRDYLRDEQYF. The DNA of the CDR3 is TGCGCCAGCAGTCCCCGGGACTACCTTCGGGACGAGCAGTACTTC.

This clone was seen more than once but under ten times. The chain recombines TRBV7-2 with TRBJ2-7; possible D gene TRBD2, 5 bases. V lost 4 bases, J lost 1 base, and 20 bases lay in between. CDR3 size: 17 residues. Per the germline V gene, CDR1 is SGHTA and CDR2 is FQGNSA. The CDR3 is CASSSNLAGVPSYEQYF. DNA for the CDR3: TGTGCCAGCAGCTCCAACCTTGCCGGGGTCCCTTCCTACGAGCAGTACTTC.

CDR3 sequence (DNA): TGTGCCAGTAGAGTGGGCCGCGAGTCAGATACGCAGTATTTT. This translates into CASRVGRESDTQYF. The genes are TRBV19 and TRBJ2-3; D is undetermined. Looked up from germline, CDR1 is LNHDA and CDR2 is SQIVND (reference sequence). The CDR3 is made up of 14 amino acids. V was shortened by 6 bases and J by 4 bases, with 14 bases between the two germline ends. Full variable domain (rest looked up from reference TRBV19 and TRBJ2-3): DGGITQSPKYLFRKEGQNVTLSCEQNLNHDAMYWYRQDPGQGLRLIYYSQIVNDFQKGDIAEGYSVSREKKESFPLTVTSAQKNPTAFYLCASRVGRESDTQYFGPGTRLTVL.

This clone was picked up a small number of times. The chain links TRBV4-2 to TRBJ2-4; 8 bases align to TRBD2. This CDR3 spans 21 amino acids. With 0 bases clipped from V and 5 bases from J, the junction kept 21 bases outside the gene matches. Germline CDR1 reads LGHNA; CDR2 reads YNFKEQ. The CDR3 region is CASSQDRTPIWDSGNQNIQYF. CDR3 DNA sequence: TGTGCCAGCAGCCAAGATCGAACTCCTATATGGGATAGCGGGAATCAAAACATTCAGTACTTC.

The J gene is TRBJ2-7, the V gene TRBV7-2; 10 positions match TRBD1. The V gene's germline CDR1 is SGHTA and CDR2 FQGNSA. J lost 1 base, V lost 3 bases, and 12 bases had no gene match. This CDR3 spans 18 amino acids. In DNA form, the CDR3 reads TGTGCCAGCAGCTTTATGGACAGGGGGATAAGGGAGTCCTACGAGCAGTACTTC. It yields the protein CASSFMDRGIRESYEQYF.

CDR3 DNA: TGCAGCGTGCGAGACAGGGGCGGGGAGACCCAGTACTTC. It encodes CSVRDRGGETQYF. The V and J genes are TRBV29-1 and TRBJ2-5; 8 bases align to TRBD1. CDR1 SQVTM and CDR2 ANQGSEA come from the germline V gene. J was trimmed by 5 bases and V by 6 bases; bases with no gene match: 8. This CDR3 has 13 residues. Supplemented by reference TRBV29-1 and TRBJ2-5, the full variable domain reads SAVISQKPSRDICQRGTSLTIQCQVDSQVTMMFWYRQQPGQSLTLIATANQGSEATYESGFVIDKFPISRPNLTFSTLTVSNMSPEDSSIYLCSVRDRGGETQYFGPGTRLLVL.

The chain has TRBV28 and TRBJ1-2; a weak D match, TRBD1 (6 bases). The V gene's germline CDR1 is MDHEN and CDR2 SYDVKM. The germline V and J ends were trimmed by 5 bases and 8 bases, with 18 bases remaining between them. This CDR3 is 14 amino acids long. The CDR3 here is CASSVRGVLRGYTF. The CDR3 bases are TGTGCCAGCAGTGTCAGGGGCGTACTACGAGGCTACACCTTC.

V gene TRBV5-1 combines with J gene TRBJ2-3; TRBD1 is a possible D gene (5 bases). Germline V gives CDR1 SGHRS, CDR2 YFSETQ. This CDR3 has 14 amino acids. The V gene lost 0 bases and the J gene lost 5 bases, with 10 bases spanning the gap. The CDR3 DNA reads TGCGCCAGCAGCTTGGGTACTCAGGGAGATACGCAGTATTTT. It translates to CASSLGTQGDTQYF.

This clone was recorded a few times. The chain has TRBV18 and TRBJ2-3; the D gene is possibly TRBD1 (6 bases). This CDR3 is 15 amino acids long. The V gene lost 2 bases and the J gene lost 4 bases, with 13 bases spanning the gap. The germline CDR1 and CDR2 sequences are KGHSH and LQKENI. In DNA, the CDR3 is TGTGCCAGCTCACCAGGGGCAGGGGACGCAGATACGCAGTATTTT. Residues: CASSPGAGDADTQYF.

In this sample, this clone turned up a few times. The chain links TRBV5-4 to TRBJ2-1; 8 nucleotides align to TRBD2. Germline V gene data show CDR1 as SGHNT and CDR2 as YYREEE (reference sequence). This CDR3 comprises 19 residues. Trimming at V came to 4 bases and at J to 0 bases, leaving 15 bases not matched to a gene. In DNA form, the CDR3 reads TGTGCCAGCAGCCATCCCACAGGGTTAGCGGGACTCTCCTACAATGAGCAGTTCTTC. Its protein is CASSHPTGLAGLSYNEQFF.

The V gene is TRBV7-2, the J gene TRBJ2-5; TRBD2 might be the D (7 bases). CDR1 and CDR2 from the germline V gene are SGHTA and FQGNSA. The V and J ends lost 3 bases and 4 bases respectively, with 15 bases between them. CDR3 length equals 15 residues. CDR3 sequence reads: CASSFRGAAVETQYF. CDR3 sequence (DNA): TGTGCCAGCAGCTTTCGGGGGGCGGCTGTAGAGACCCAGTACTTC.

This clone has only a few counts. This sequence joins TRBV19 and TRBJ2-1, with 7 bases aligning to TRBD2. This CDR3 is built from 16 residues. V trimming: 6 bases; J trimming: 0 bases; junction bases outside the gene matches: 8. CDR1 LNHDA and CDR2 SQIVND come from the germline V gene (reference sequence). In DNA form, the CDR3 reads TGTGCCAGTAGAGTAGTGGGCGGGAGCTCCTACAATGAGCAGTTCTTC. The encoded protein is CASRVVGGSSYNEQFF.

The chain recombines TRBV4-3 with TRBJ2-7, with D tentatively TRBD1 (6 bases). The CDR3 spans 15 residues. CDR1 is LGHNA, CDR2 YSLEER, per germline. V was cut by 1 base and J by 2 bases, with 12 bases left in between. DNA of the CDR3: TGCGCCAGCAGCCAAGGGGGACATGGTCCCTACGAGCAGTACTTC. Translation gives CASSQGGHGPYEQYF.

The rearrangement uses TRBV15 and TRBJ2-1; 9 bases match TRBD2. The V gene end was trimmed by 5 bases and the J gene end by 4 bases; junction bases not matched to a gene: 6. CDR1 is LNHNV and CDR2 is YYDKDF in the germline V gene (reference sequence). This CDR3 region has 15 residues. DNA of the CDR3: TGTGCCACCAGCGTGCGGGAGGGTACTTACAATGAGCAGTTCTTC. Its translation: CATSVREGTYNEQFF.

With regard to this clone: Other nucleotide sequences in the sample specify the same CDR3. The genes are TRBV30 and TRBJ1-1; 7 bases match TRBD1. The junction had 1 base not matched to a gene; V was cut back by 0 bases and J by 6 bases. Germline assignment: CDR1 GTSNPN and CDR2 SVGIG (reference sequence). The CDR3 covers 12 residues. CDR3 sequence (DNA): TGTGCCTGGAGTGTCACAGGGGCTGAAGCTTTCTTT. Its protein product is CAWSVTGAEAFF.

The table lists this clone with a few counts. The rearrangement links TRBV10-3 to TRBJ2-7; TRBD2 matches at 11 bases. The V gene's germline CDR1 is ENHRY and CDR2 SYGVKD. CDR3 length: 14 residues. V gave up 6 bases and J gave up 6 bases; unmatched junction bases: 7. The CDR3 DNA sequence: TGTGCCATCAGAAAGACTAGCGGGGAGATCGAGCAGTACTTC. This gives the protein CAIRKTSGEIEQYF.

This clone has more than one count but fewer than ten. This chain links TRBV13 with TRBJ2-7; 9 bases map to TRBD1. The CDR3 is made up of 15 amino acids. With V trimmed by 3 bases and J by 5 bases, 8 bases remained unmatched. Germline CDR1 is PRHDT and CDR2 is FYEKMQ (reference sequence). This CDR3 is CASSFKNRGLHEQYF. In DNA, the CDR3 is TGTGCCAGCAGCTTCAAAAACAGGGGGCTACACGAGCAGTACTTC.

This clone appeared a few times. This chain uses TRBV7-9 with TRBJ2-1; 9 nucleotides align to TRBD2. This CDR3 comprises 16 residues. Germline loops: CDR1 SEHNR, CDR2 FQNEAQ (reference sequence). Trimming took 6 bases from V and 0 from J; bases not matched to a gene: 6. CDR3 in DNA: TGTGCCAGCAGATTTAGCGGGAGCGGCTCCTACAATGAGCAGTTCTTC. Translated, it gives CASRFSGSGSYNEQFF.

This clone was detected a few times. V and J are TRBV7-8 and TRBJ2-1; 9 nucleotides line up with TRBD2. Per germline, CDR1 SGHVS and CDR2 FQNEAQ. The CDR3 runs 16 residues. Losses at the gene ends were 4 bases for V and 3 bases for J; bases not matched to a gene: 7. In DNA, the CDR3 is TGTGCCAGCAGCTCCCGGACTAGCGTGGACTACAATGAGCAGTTCTTC. Translation: CASSSRTSVDYNEQFF.

The chain is built from TRBV4-3 and TRBJ2-7, with 7 bases that match TRBD1. The CDR3 is 14 residues long. V was clipped by 4 bases and J by 4 bases; unmatched bases: 7. CDR1 is LGHNA, CDR2 YSLEER, per germline. As DNA, the CDR3 is TGCGCCAGCAGCCCCCAAGGACAGGTTTACGAGCAGTACTTC. It codes for CASSPQGQVYEQYF.

The table lists this clone with a count of one. This chain links TRBV5-1 with TRBJ2-5, with a possible D match to TRBD2 (6 bases). The DNA matches TRBJ2-7 better at its end, which makes the J call doubtful. The germline gives CDR1 SGHRS, CDR2 YFSETQ. CDR3 length: 14 residues. As DNA, the CDR3 is TGCGCCAGCAGCTTTTTGAGCGGGTACTACGAGCAGTACTTC. Encoded protein: CASSFLSGYYEQYF.